One T cell receptor beta chain is described in this entry. Its antigen is unknown. The source of the sample is a study of memory CD4+ T cells and cytomegalovirus serostatus. Single viable CD3+CD4+CD8-CD45RO+ cells were sorted as the memory CD4+ T cells. Serum IgG to CMV pp150, pp28, p38 and p52 defined serostatus. General observations from the study: CD4+ memory repertoires contained about two fifths of the 164 reported CMV TCRbeta sequences.

Germline trimming cut 0 bases from V and 2 bases from J; bases unmatched to any gene: 2. CDR3 size: 15 residues. Germline V CDR1 and CDR2: SGHDT, YYEEEE. Original handling: Out-of-frame sequences were removed, leaving 2 million or so distinct TCRbeta sequences. Sequencing was performed with immunoSEQ multiplex PCR; in TCRdb, only in-frame clones are kept and a portion is missing. V, J and clone size are those of that table, while D and trimming were read from the DNA. The sample yields 50,000 to 60,000 clones, more than 70% seen once. The gene calls are TRBV5-6 and TRBJ2-7; 10 positions agree with TRBD1. The clonotype originates from an adult in good health and CMV-seropositive. The sequencing sample was made of memory CD4+ T cells from blood. CDR3 region: CASSLGGTGAYEQYF. Written as DNA, the CDR3 is TGTGCCAGCAGCTTGGGCGGGACAGGGGCCTACGAGCAGTACTTC.